Below are 23 T cell receptor beta chains sequenced from a single sample in a study of blood T cell repertoires in COVID-19. The method was immunoSEQ multiplex PCR; TCRdb's version includes in-frame clones alone and lacks a portion of them. The table includes more than 110,000 clones, around 89% detected once. The material sequenced was peripheral blood. The receptors stem from a man between 60 and 75 years old with active or convalescent COVID-19.

The chain uses TRBV7-2 and TRBJ2-7; TRBD1 matches 9 bases. Germline V gene lookup returns CDR1 SGHTA and CDR2 FQGNSA. Germline trimming cut 2 bases from V and 6 bases from J; bases unmatched to any gene: 5. The CDR3 extends over 14 amino acids. This CDR3 reads CASSLKGQGSEQYF. Written as DNA, the CDR3 is TGTGCCAGCAGCTTAAAGGGACAGGGAAGCGAGCAGTACTTC.

The genes are TRBV6-5 and TRBJ1-5; TRBD1 aligns across 10 bases. The CDR3 spans 14 residues. Germline CDR1 reads MNHEY; CDR2 reads SVGAGI. After removal of 6 bases from V and 6 bases from J, the junction contained 5 bases not matched to a gene. CDR3 protein: CASSDRGRAQPQHF. The CDR3 DNA sequence: TGTGCCAGCAGCGACAGGGGGCGCGCTCAGCCCCAGCATTTT.

This chain uses TRBV28 with TRBJ2-7, with D possibly being TRBD2 (7 bases). CDR3 length equals 15 residues. Trimming shortened V by 6 bases and J by 7 bases, and 22 bases separated the two germline ends. Germline assignment: CDR1 MDHEN and CDR2 SYDVKM. The CDR3 here is CASSQTRGGLREQYF. Here the CDR3 DNA reads TGTGCCAGCAGCCAAACTAGGGGGGGTTTAAGAGAGCAGTACTTC. The variable domain in full, with the rest retrieved from reference TRBV28 and TRBJ2-7, is DVKVTQSSRYLVKRTGEKVFLECVQDMDHENMFWYRQDPGLGLRLIYFSYDVKMKEKGDIPEGYSVSREKKERFSLILESASTNQTSMYLCASSQTRGGLREQYFGPGTRLTVT.

This clone has just one count. This chain links TRBV7-6 with TRBJ2-5; 12 bases align to TRBD2. V lost 6 bases to trimming and J lost 4 bases; unmatched junction nucleotides: 3. The length of the CDR3 is 14 residues. CDR1 and CDR2 from the germline V gene are SGHVS and FNYEAQ. The CDR3 sequence: CASRGLAGLETQYF. CDR3 nucleotides: TGTGCCAGCAGAGGACTAGCGGGATTAGAGACCCAGTACTTC.

This clone turned up a few times. The chain's CDR3 is CASSPEVQGNTIYF. CDR3 DNA sequence: TGTGCCAGCAGCCCCGAGGTACAAGGAAACACCATATATTTT. V usage is TRBV7-9 and J usage is TRBJ1-3; no definite D call. V was shortened by 5 bases and J by 4 bases, with 12 bases between the two germline ends. The CDR3 covers 14 residues. CDR1 SEHNR and CDR2 FQNEAQ come from the germline V gene (reference sequence).

Ten or more counts support this clone. This chain connects TRBV19 to TRBJ2-1; 11 nucleotides line up with TRBD2. The CDR3 extends over 16 amino acids. The V and J ends lost 3 bases and 4 bases, in that order; junction bases with no gene match: 5. Germline-derived CDR1 and CDR2 are LNHDA and SQIVND (reference sequence). CDR3 sequence: CASSMSTSGAYNEQFF. In DNA, the CDR3 is TGTGCCAGTAGTATGTCGACTAGCGGGGCATACAATGAGCAGTTCTTC. The variable domain in full, with the rest retrieved from reference TRBV19 and TRBJ2-1, is DGGITQSPKYLFRKEGQNVTLSCEQNLNHDAMYWYRQDPGQGLRLIYYSQIVNDFQKGDIAEGYSVSREKKESFPLTVTSAQKNPTAFYLCASSMSTSGAYNEQFFGPGTRLTVL.

J is TRBJ1-1 and V is TRBV28; 9 bases are a match to TRBD1. There are 16 residues in the CDR3. CDR1 is MDHEN, CDR2 SYDVKM, per germline. V trimming: 6 bases; J trimming: 2 bases; junction bases outside the gene matches: 10. CDR3 sequence: CASRPNDRGVNTEAFF. CDR3 DNA sequence: TGTGCCAGCAGACCCAATGACAGGGGGGTTAACACTGAAGCTTTCTTT.

The chain is built from TRBV24-1 and TRBJ1-5; 10 nucleotides agree with TRBD1. The germline V gene has CDR1 KGHDR and CDR2 SFDVKD. With 4 bases clipped from V and 1 base from J, the junction kept 6 bases outside the gene matches. The CDR3 totals 17 residues. The CDR3 is CATSEGDRGLSNQPQHF. DNA of the CDR3: TGTGCCACCAGTGAAGGGGACAGGGGCCTAAGCAATCAGCCCCAGCATTTT.

V gene TRBV5-6 combines with J gene TRBJ1-2; 8 nucleotides line up with TRBD1. Germline V CDR1 and CDR2: SGHDT, YYEEEE. V shed 2 bases, J shed 1 base, and the junction held 1 base outside the gene matches. The CDR3 loop spans 14 amino acids. The CDR3 is CASSFDRGNYGYTF. The CDR3 nucleotides are TGTGCCAGCAGCTTCGACAGGGGTAACTATGGCTACACCTTC.

This clone was recorded once. The V gene is TRBV5-1, the J gene TRBJ1-5; D remains ambiguous. Deletions cut 4 bases from V and 3 bases from J, with 8 bases between. The CDR3 contains 13 residues. Looked up from germline, CDR1 is SGHRS and CDR2 is YFSETQ. CDR3 bases: TGCGCCAGCAGCCTAGACGCCAATCAGCCCCAGCATTTT. Its protein product is CASSLDANQPQHF. Full variable domain (outside the CDR3, taken from reference TRBV5-1 and TRBJ1-5): KAGVTQTPRYLIKTRGQQVTLSCSPISGHRSVSWYQQTPGQGLQFLFEYFSETQRNKGNFPGRFSGRQFSNSRSEMNVSTLELGDSALYLCASSLDANQPQHFGDGTRLSIL.

The V call is TRBV5-4, the J call TRBJ2-3; perhaps TRBD1 as D (7 bases). The CDR3 covers 14 residues. The germline V gene has CDR1 SGHNT and CDR2 YYREEE (reference sequence). V lost 4 bases and J lost 6, with 15 bases in between. This chain's CDR3 is CASSAAQGGDTQYF. The CDR3, as DNA: TGTGCCAGCAGCGCGGCGCAGGGGGGCGATACGCAGTATTTT.

The V gene is TRBV6-4, the J gene TRBJ1-1; tentatively, D is TRBD1 (6 bases). Germline V gene data show CDR1 as MRHNA and CDR2 as SNTAGT. This CDR3 spans 14 amino acids. V gave up 9 bases and J gave up 3 bases, with 17 bases separating them. The CDR3 protein is CARQQGSLYTEAFF. The DNA for the CDR3 is TGTGCCAGACAACAGGGATCCCTTTACACTGAAGCTTTCTTT.

This clone was found once. DNA of the CDR3: TGTGCCAGCACCCCTAGTGGGAGTACAGATACGCAGTATTTT. As protein: CASTPSGSTDTQYF. This rearrangement joins TRBV11-2 to TRBJ2-3; a possible D gene is TRBD2 (5 bases). Trimming took 7 bases from V and 3 from J, leaving 14 bases between them. Germline-derived CDR1 and CDR2 are SGHAT and FQNNGV. This CDR3 region has 14 residues.

CDR3 coding DNA: TGCGCCAGCAGACCCTCCGGGTCCCCCCTTACCAACTATGGCTACACCTTC. Translated: CASRPSGSPLTNYGYTF. The chain combines TRBV5-1 with TRBJ1-2; the D is unclear. Trimming stripped 5 bases from V and 2 bases from J, with 22 bases between. The CDR3 runs 17 residues. In germline, CDR1 is SGHRS, CDR2 YFSETQ.

The rearrangement links TRBV6-6 to TRBJ2-4, with 9 nucleotides matching TRBD2. J lost 0 bases, V lost 5 bases, and 5 bases had no gene match. There are 16 residues in the CDR3. Germline V gene lookup returns CDR1 MNHNY and CDR2 SVGAGI (reference sequence). CDR3 loop: CASSRGGALAKNIQYF. For the CDR3, the DNA is TGTGCCAGCAGTCGCGGGGGGGCATTAGCCAAAAACATTCAGTACTTC.

This clone has only a few counts. V is TRBV6-1 and J is TRBJ1-2, with a tentative D call TRBD1 (5 bases). V dropped 2 bases and J dropped 4 bases, with 11 bases sitting between them. Germline values: CDR1 MNHNS, CDR2 SASEGT. The CDR3 spans 14 residues. Written as DNA, the CDR3 is TGTGCCAGCAGTGAATCTAGGGGAGGCTATGGCTACACCTTC. Translating gives CASSESRGGYGYTF.

For the CDR3, the DNA is TGTGCCACCAGCAGAGATCAGGGACAAGAGACCCAGTACTTC. As protein: CATSRDQGQETQYF. The J gene is TRBJ2-5, the V gene TRBV15; tentative D call: TRBD1 (5 bases). The germline V and J ends were trimmed by 0 bases and 2 bases, with 7 bases remaining between them. CDR3 length: 14 amino acids. Per the germline V gene, CDR1 is LNHNV and CDR2 is YYDKDF (reference sequence).

V gene TRBV15 combines with J gene TRBJ1-1, with D possibly matching TRBD1 (5 bases). CDR3 length: 14 residues. Germline assignment: CDR1 LNHNV and CDR2 YYDKDF (reference sequence). Trimming removed 0 bases at V and 2 bases at J, with 7 bases between. The CDR3: CATSREQVNTEAFF. Here the CDR3 DNA reads TGTGCCACCAGCAGAGAACAGGTTAACACTGAAGCTTTCTTT.

The V call is TRBV29-1, the J call TRBJ2-3; 7 bases agree with TRBD2. CDR3 size: 14 residues. The germline V gene has CDR1 SQVTM and CDR2 ANQGSEA. V was pared by 8 bases and J by 3 bases, with 11 bases of the junction left unmatched. The chain's CDR3 is CSLRKSSGTDTQYF. In nucleotides, the CDR3 is TGCAGCCTCAGAAAGTCTAGCGGTACAGATACGCAGTATTTT.

The chain combines TRBV9 with TRBJ2-6; 8 bases map to TRBD1. The junction had 6 bases not matched to a gene; V was cut back by 1 base and J by 0 bases. The CDR3 spans 18 residues. CDR1 is SGDLS, CDR2 YYNGEE, per germline. The DNA of the CDR3 is TGTGCCAGCAGCGTACGGGACAGGTCAGACTCTGGGGCCAACGTCCTGACTTTC. It translates to CASSVRDRSDSGANVLTF.

The rearrangement uses TRBV6-5 and TRBJ1-2, with TRBD1 matching 9 bases. V shed 5 bases, J shed 5 bases, and the junction held 6 bases outside the gene matches. The CDR3 has 14 residues. Germline lookup yields CDR1 MNHEY and CDR2 SVGAGI. DNA of the CDR3: TGTGCCAGCAGTAGACAGGGGGTTCAGTATGGCTACACCTTC. It translates to CASSRQGVQYGYTF.

The chain combines TRBV11-2 with TRBJ2-1; 9 bases are shared with TRBD1. Germline CDR1 is SGHAT and CDR2 is FQNNGV. V was pared by 5 bases and J by 6 bases, with 5 bases of the junction left unmatched. This CDR3 has 14 residues. The CDR3 coding sequence is TGTGCCAGCAGCCGGGACAGGGTCCCCAATGAGCAGTTCTTC. Its translation: CASSRDRVPNEQFF.

This sequence joins TRBV5-1 and TRBJ2-1; a weak D match, TRBD1 (6 bases). The CDR3 has 14 amino acids. CDR1 and CDR2 (germline): SGHRS, YFSETQ. With 4 bases removed from V and 0 bases from J, the gap between germline ends came to 8 bases. The CDR3 coding sequence is TGCGCCAGCAGCGACAGGAGCTCCTACAATGAGCAGTTCTTC. This codes for CASSDRSSYNEQFF.